Shown below are 30 T cell receptor beta chains from a single sample sequenced in a study of T cells in localized non-small cell lung cancer. Generated by immunoSEQ multiplex PCR, the TCRdb table keeps only in-frame clones and is missing some. The data show about 33,000 clones, with over 75% seen just once and approximately 3.8% held by the top ten. The input for sequencing was peripheral blood, taken before any cancer treatment. These receptors all stem from a male donor older than 55 with stage III lung adenocarcinoma.

V and J are TRBV19 and TRBJ1-1; D remains ambiguous. Germline V gene lookup returns CDR1 LNHDA and CDR2 SQIVND (reference sequence). The CDR3 covers 13 residues. V lost 5 bases, J lost 3 bases, and 10 bases lay in between. This CDR3 is CASSVGRDTEAFF. The CDR3 DNA reads TGTGCCAGTAGTGTTGGGAGGGACACTGAAGCTTTCTTT.

The chain joins TRBV2 to TRBJ2-3; 14 positions agree with TRBD2. Germline trimming cut 6 bases from V and 6 bases from J; bases unmatched to any gene: 17. The CDR3 is made up of 19 amino acids. Germline V gene lookup returns CDR1 SNHLY and CDR2 FYNNEI. For the CDR3, the DNA is TGTGCCAGCAGCGCGCCCGGACTAGCGGGAGGCCGCGGGGTGGATACGCAGTATTTT. Encoded protein: CASSAPGLAGGRGVDTQYF.

This chain's CDR3 is CASSLSITQYF. The CDR3, as DNA: TGTGCCAGCAGCTTAAGCATTACGCAGTATTTT. The chain employs TRBV7-2 and TRBJ2-3; D gene ambiguous. CDR1 and CDR2 from the germline V gene are SGHTA and FQGNSA. This CDR3 is 11 amino acids long. Trimming pared 2 bases from V and 8 bases from J, leaving 5 bases between.

V usage is TRBV30 and J usage is TRBJ2-2; perhaps TRBD2 as D (7 bases). The CDR3 runs to 13 residues. Germline loops: CDR1 GTSNPN, CDR2 SVGIG (reference sequence). With 2 bases removed from V and 4 bases from J, the gap between germline ends came to 8 bases. The CDR3 loop reads CAWSRGGTGELFF. The CDR3 nucleotides are TGTGCCTGGAGTAGGGGGGGCACCGGGGAGCTGTTTTTT.

The chain recombines TRBV5-1 with TRBJ2-5; TRBD1 might be the D (6 bases). This CDR3 has 13 amino acids. Trimming left V 4 bases short and J 7 bases short, with 14 bases between. Per the germline V gene, CDR1 is SGHRS and CDR2 is YFSETQ. CDR3 residues: CASSPGEGGTQYF. The CDR3 nucleotides read TGCGCCAGCAGCCCCGGTGAAGGGGGGACCCAGTACTTC. Combining the CDR3 with reference TRBV5-1 and TRBJ2-5 gives the whole variable domain KAGVTQTPRYLIKTRGQQVTLSCSPISGHRSVSWYQQTPGQGLQFLFEYFSETQRNKGNFPGRFSGRQFSNSRSEMNVSTLELGDSALYLCASSPGEGGTQYFGPGTRLLVL.

This chain connects TRBV9 to TRBJ1-4; D remains unclear. The V gene's germline CDR1 is SGDLS and CDR2 YYNGEE. The CDR3 is 13 amino acids. With 3 bases removed from V and 5 bases from J, the gap between germline ends came to 8 bases. DNA of the CDR3: TGTGCCAGCAGCGCCTCCGAAAATGAAAAACTGTTTTTT. Protein product: CASSASENEKLFF. Looking up the rest from reference TRBV9 and TRBJ1-4 gives the full variable domain: DSGVTQTPKHLITATGQRVTLRCSPRSGDLSVYWYQQSLDQGLQFLIQYYNGEERAKGNILERFSAQQFPDLHSELNLSSLELGDSALYFCASSASENEKLFFGSGTQLSVL.

CDR3 in DNA: TGTGCCAGCAGTGGACAGGGAACTAATGAAAAACTGTTTTTT. It translates to CASSGQGTNEKLFF. This rearrangement joins TRBV2 to TRBJ1-4; 7 bases match TRBD1. Per germline, CDR1 SNHLY and CDR2 FYNNEI. CDR3 length: 14 residues. Trimming took 4 bases from V and 1 from J; bases not matched to a gene: 0.

This chain's CDR3 is CASSADGRAGEKLFF. CDR3 DNA sequence: TGTGCCAGCAGCGCCGACGGCAGGGCGGGAGAAAAACTGTTTTTT. V and J are TRBV9 and TRBJ1-4, with a possible D match to TRBD1 (5 bases). V was pared by 3 bases and J by 8 bases, with 17 bases between. This CDR3 is 15 amino acids long. Germline V gives CDR1 SGDLS, CDR2 YYNGEE.

The chain is built from TRBV6-5 and TRBJ1-2, with D possibly TRBD1 on 6 matching bases. The V gene lost 5 bases and the J gene lost 6 bases, with 16 bases spanning the gap. The CDR3 is made up of 14 amino acids. Germline V gives CDR1 MNHEY, CDR2 SVGAGI. The CDR3 protein is CASSRGGKINGYTF. The DNA of the CDR3 is TGTGCCAGCAGTAGAGGGGGGAAAATAAATGGCTACACCTTC.

The chain links TRBV5-6 to TRBJ2-1; TRBD2 agrees at 12 bases. Losses at the gene ends were 3 bases for V and 6 bases for J; bases not matched to a gene: 10. CDR3 size: 17 residues. Germline CDR1 reads SGHDT; CDR2 reads YYEEEE. The CDR3 is CASSSPLLAGGLNEQFF. The CDR3 DNA reads TGTGCCAGCAGCTCCCCCCTACTAGCGGGAGGTCTCAATGAGCAGTTCTTC.

The genes are TRBV15 and TRBJ2-3, with 8 bases that match TRBD2. The CDR3 length is 17 residues. V was clipped by 3 bases and J by 1 base; unmatched bases: 9. Germline loops: CDR1 LNHNV, CDR2 YYDKDF (reference sequence). The CDR3 nucleotides read TGTGCCACCAGCAGGAAGGCGGGGGGCCGTCGCACAGATACGCAGTATTTT. This codes for CATSRKAGGRRTDTQYF.

The V and J genes are TRBV10-2 and TRBJ2-7; no definite D call. Germline CDR1 WSHSY, CDR2 SAAADI. The CDR3 extends over 13 amino acids. Trimming took 6 bases from V and 0 from J, leaving 9 bases between them. The CDR3, as DNA: TGCGCCAGCAGCAAAGACACCTCCTACGAGCAGTACTTC. It specifies CASSKDTSYEQYF.

The chain has TRBV19 and TRBJ2-6; possible D gene TRBD2, 5 bases. V lost 5 bases and J 3 bases, leaving 8 bases between the germline ends. Germline V lookup: CDR1 LNHDA, CDR2 SQIVND (reference sequence). The CDR3 length is 14 residues. The CDR3 sequence is CASSRRGGANVLTF. CDR3 sequence (DNA): TGTGCCAGTAGTCGACGGGGTGGGGCCAACGTCCTGACTTTC.

A single count supports this clone. Here the CDR3 DNA reads TGTGCCAGCAGTTATCAGCTAGCGGGGTTAGATACGCAGTATTTT. Amino acids: CASSYQLAGLDTQYF. The chain joins TRBV6-5 to TRBJ2-3, with 9 positions matching TRBD2. The CDR3 runs to 15 residues. Germline V CDR1 and CDR2: MNHEY, SVGAGI. The J segment lost 5 bases and the V segment lost 3 bases, leaving 6 bases of the junction unmatched.

The genes are TRBV9 and TRBJ1-4, with TRBD1 identical over 7 bases. Germline V gene lookup returns CDR1 SGDLS and CDR2 YYNGEE. The CDR3 loop spans 15 amino acids. The V and J ends lost 4 bases and 5 bases, in that order; junction bases with no gene match: 8. CDR3 residues: CASSPGTVVNEKLFF. The CDR3 DNA reads TGTGCCAGCAGCCCCGGGACAGTAGTCAATGAAAAACTGTTTTTT.

DNA for the CDR3: TGTGCCAGTAGTTTCGACCGGAAGCCAGTCCTTTCTGCAACTAATGAAAAACTGTTTTTT. Protein sequence: CASSFDRKPVLSATNEKLFF. The chain has TRBV19 and TRBJ1-4; the D is unclear. Trimming pared 5 bases from V and 0 bases from J, leaving 25 bases between. The CDR3 contains 20 residues. Germline-derived CDR1 and CDR2 are LNHDA and SQIVND (reference sequence).

The chain couples TRBV6-5 to TRBJ1-2; D possibly corresponds to TRBD1 (6 bases). Trimming stripped 3 bases from V and 6 bases from J, with 17 bases between. The germline V gene encodes CDR1 MNHEY and CDR2 SVGAGI. CDR3 size: 15 residues. The CDR3 coding sequence is TGTGCCAGCAGTTATAGGGGACAAACCCTAGATGGCTACACCTTC. It encodes CASSYRGQTLDGYTF.

This chain connects TRBV4-2 to TRBJ2-5, with TRBD2 matching over 12 bases. Germline V gene lookup returns CDR1 LGHNA and CDR2 YNFKEQ. This CDR3 has 17 amino acids. The ends lost 1 base at V and 4 bases at J; junction bases unmatched: 7. CDR3 loop: CASSQGSSGGAAETQYF. CDR3 sequence (DNA): TGTGCCAGCAGCCAAGGGTCTAGCGGGGGGGCCGCAGAGACCCAGTACTTC.

The chain carries TRBV6-1 and TRBJ2-3; 10 bases are shared with TRBD2. V gave up 1 base and J gave up 8 bases; unmatched junction bases: 3. The V gene's germline CDR1 is MNHNS and CDR2 SASEGT. The CDR3 length is 14 residues. The CDR3: CASSEEASGSTQYF. The CDR3 DNA reads TGTGCCAGCAGTGAAGAGGCTAGCGGGAGTACGCAGTATTTT.

This clone was seen once. The CDR3 coding sequence is TGTGCCAGCAGTCCCGGGGGTTATACGCAGTATTTT. Protein sequence: CASSPGGYTQYF. The chain carries TRBV2 and TRBJ2-3; the D gene is possibly TRBD2 (6 bases). CDR3 length equals 12 residues. V was trimmed by 5 bases and J by 7 bases, leaving 10 bases between them. CDR1 SNHLY and CDR2 FYNNEI come from the germline V gene.

V gene TRBV27 combines with J gene TRBJ2-1, with 8 bases aligning to TRBD1. This CDR3 is 13 amino acids long. The V segment lost 6 bases and the J segment 7 bases; nucleotides outside the gene matches: 5. Germline CDR1 is MNHEY and CDR2 is SMNVEV (reference sequence). The CDR3 reads CASSPQGGNEQFF. In nucleotides, the CDR3 is TGTGCCAGCAGCCCACAGGGGGGTAATGAGCAGTTCTTC.

The J gene is TRBJ1-3, the V gene TRBV7-8; D not certain. Trimming pared 6 bases from V and 4 bases from J, leaving 7 bases between. Germline V gene sequence: CDR1 SGHVS, CDR2 FQNEAQ. This CDR3 contains 12 residues. CDR3 sequence: CASSPKGNTIYF. CDR3 in DNA: TGTGCCAGCAGTCCAAAGGGAAACACCATATATTTT.

The rearrangement links TRBV5-1 to TRBJ2-2, with 10 nucleotides matching TRBD1. This CDR3 spans 15 amino acids. Germline V lookup: CDR1 SGHRS, CDR2 YFSETQ. V gave up 1 base and J gave up 5 bases; unmatched junction bases: 2. CDR3 nucleotides: TGCGCCAGCAGCTTGTGGACAGGGGGGACCGGGGAGCTGTTTTTT. Its protein product is CASSLWTGGTGELFF. The full variable domain, with the rest looked up from reference TRBV5-1 and TRBJ2-2, is KAGVTQTPRYLIKTRGQQVTLSCSPISGHRSVSWYQQTPGQGLQFLFEYFSETQRNKGNFPGRFSGRQFSNSRSEMNVSTLELGDSALYLCASSLWTGGTGELFFGEGSRLTVL.

This clone occurred once. V and J are TRBV12-2 and TRBJ1-5. TRBV12-2 is listed as a pseudogene. CDR3 size: 24 residues. CDR3 protein: CASRLVFASLSPRPAAYSNQPQHF. DNA of the CDR3: TGTGCAAGTCGCTTAGTCTTCGCTTCTTTGTCGCCAAGACCGGCAGCATATAGCAATCAGCCCCAGCATTTT.

This chain uses TRBV5-4 with TRBJ2-1; 14 bases are a match to TRBD2. J was trimmed by 7 bases and V by 4 bases; bases with no gene match: 16. This CDR3 comprises 19 residues. In germline, CDR1 is SGHNT, CDR2 YYREEE (reference sequence). Written as DNA, the CDR3 is TGTGCCAGCAGCAAAGGCGGTACGGGACTAGCGGGAGAGTGGAATGAGCAGTTCTTC. Its protein product is CASSKGGTGLAGEWNEQFF.

This sequence joins TRBV7-8 and TRBJ1-1, with TRBD1 matching over 8 bases. Germline CDR1 is SGHVS and CDR2 is FQNEAQ. J gave up 5 bases and V 4 bases, and 3 bases lay outside the gene matches. This CDR3 comprises 13 residues. CDR3 region: CASSSDRGTEAFF. The CDR3, as DNA: TGTGCCAGCAGCTCCGACAGGGGAACTGAAGCTTTCTTT.

This chain uses TRBV28 with TRBJ1-3; 7 bases fit TRBD1. The CDR3 extends over 18 amino acids. The trim removed 6 bases at V and 2 bases at J, leaving 16 bases unmatched. From germline, CDR1 is MDHEN and CDR2 SYDVKM. The CDR3 loop reads CASSPNRDSARPGNTIYF. Written as DNA, the CDR3 is TGTGCCAGCAGCCCCAACCGGGACAGTGCCCGGCCTGGAAACACCATATATTTT.

The rearrangement uses TRBV29-1 and TRBJ1-5; weak D call: TRBD1 (6 bases). The V end lost 6 bases, the J end lost 3 bases, and 12 bases lay between the germline ends. From germline, CDR1 is SQVTM and CDR2 ANQGSEA. CDR3 length: 13 amino acids. Here the CDR3 reads CSVVQGTNQPQHF. The CDR3 bases are TGCAGCGTGGTACAGGGTACCAATCAGCCCCAGCATTTT.

The chain joins TRBV7-7 to TRBJ2-1, with D hard to call. V shed 1 base and J shed 6 bases, with 7 bases lying between them. Germline CDR1 and CDR2: SSHAT and FNYEAQ (reference sequence). This CDR3 is built from 13 residues. CDR3 sequence reads: CASSLDAGNEQFF. CDR3 coding DNA: TGTGCCAGCAGCTTAGATGCAGGCAATGAGCAGTTCTTC.

This CDR3 is CATSQGQRTDTQYF. The CDR3 coding sequence is TGTGCCACCAGCCAGGGGCAGAGGACAGATACGCAGTATTTT. J is TRBJ2-3 and V is TRBV15; a possible D gene is TRBD1 (6 bases). The V end was cut by 5 bases, the J end by 3 bases, with 12 bases between. CDR1 and CDR2 from the germline V gene are LNHNV and YYDKDF (reference sequence). The CDR3 is made up of 14 amino acids.